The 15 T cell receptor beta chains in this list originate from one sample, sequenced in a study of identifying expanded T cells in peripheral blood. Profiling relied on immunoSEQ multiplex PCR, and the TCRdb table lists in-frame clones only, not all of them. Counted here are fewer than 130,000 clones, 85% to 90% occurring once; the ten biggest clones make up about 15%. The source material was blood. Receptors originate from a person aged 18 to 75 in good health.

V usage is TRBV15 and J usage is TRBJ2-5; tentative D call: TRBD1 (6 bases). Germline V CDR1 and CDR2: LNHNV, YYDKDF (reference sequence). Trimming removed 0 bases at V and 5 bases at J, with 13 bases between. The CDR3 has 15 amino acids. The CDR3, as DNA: TGTGCCACCAGCAGAGATCGTGCAGGGGTGGAGACCCAGTACTTC. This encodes CATSRDRAGVETQYF.

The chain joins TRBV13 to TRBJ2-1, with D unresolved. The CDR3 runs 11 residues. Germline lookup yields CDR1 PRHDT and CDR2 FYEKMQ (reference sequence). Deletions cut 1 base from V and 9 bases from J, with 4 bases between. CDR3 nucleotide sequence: TGTGCCAGCAGCTTAGTCGGTGAGCAGTTCTTC. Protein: CASSLVGEQFF.

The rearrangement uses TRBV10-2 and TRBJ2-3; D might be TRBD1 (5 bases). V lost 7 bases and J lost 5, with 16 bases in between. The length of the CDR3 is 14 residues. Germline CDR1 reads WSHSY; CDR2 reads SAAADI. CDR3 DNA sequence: TGCGCCAGCACGTCAGGGAAGGTCAGAGATACGCAGTATTTT. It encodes CASTSGKVRDTQYF.

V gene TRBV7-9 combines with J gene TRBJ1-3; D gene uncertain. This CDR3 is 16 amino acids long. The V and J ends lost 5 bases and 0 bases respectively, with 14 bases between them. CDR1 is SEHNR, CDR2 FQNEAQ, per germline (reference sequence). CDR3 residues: CASSVSVTFSGNTIYF. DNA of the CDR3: TGTGCCAGCAGCGTTTCCGTGACCTTCTCTGGAAACACCATATATTTT.

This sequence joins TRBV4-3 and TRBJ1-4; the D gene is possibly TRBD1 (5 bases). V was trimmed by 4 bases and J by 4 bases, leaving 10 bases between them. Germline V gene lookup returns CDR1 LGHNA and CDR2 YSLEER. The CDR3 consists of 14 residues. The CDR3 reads CASSLGTYNEKLFF. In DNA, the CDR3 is TGCGCCAGCAGCCTCGGGACCTATAATGAAAAACTGTTTTTT.

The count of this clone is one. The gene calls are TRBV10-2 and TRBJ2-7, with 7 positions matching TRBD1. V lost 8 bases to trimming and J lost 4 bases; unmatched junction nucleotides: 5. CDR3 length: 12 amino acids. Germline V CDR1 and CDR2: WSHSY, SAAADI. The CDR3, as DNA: TGCGCCAGCCGCCGGGGACAGTACGAGCAGTACTTC. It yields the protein CASRRGQYEQYF.

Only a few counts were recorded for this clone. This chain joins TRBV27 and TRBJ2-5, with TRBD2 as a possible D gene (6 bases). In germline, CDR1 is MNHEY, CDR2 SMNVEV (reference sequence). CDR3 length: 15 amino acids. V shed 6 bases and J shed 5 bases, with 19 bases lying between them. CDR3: CASSLGSSGTETQYF. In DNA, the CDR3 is TGTGCCAGCAGCCTTGGTTCCTCGGGGACTGAGACCCAGTACTTC.

CDR3 protein: CASSQDPPGQETQYF. In DNA form, the CDR3 reads TGCGCCAGCAGCCAAGACCCCCCCGGCCAAGAGACCCAGTACTTC. The rearrangement links TRBV4-3 to TRBJ2-5; D not resolved. The germline V gene has CDR1 LGHNA and CDR2 YSLEER. V lost 0 bases and J 1 base, leaving 9 bases between the germline ends. The CDR3 is made up of 15 amino acids.

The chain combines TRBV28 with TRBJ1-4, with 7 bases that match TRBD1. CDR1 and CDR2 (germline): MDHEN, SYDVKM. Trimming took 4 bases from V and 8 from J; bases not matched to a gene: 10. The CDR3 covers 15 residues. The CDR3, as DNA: TGTGCCAGCAGTTCCCTGAGACAGGGATCCGAAAAACTGTTTTTT. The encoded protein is CASSSLRQGSEKLFF.

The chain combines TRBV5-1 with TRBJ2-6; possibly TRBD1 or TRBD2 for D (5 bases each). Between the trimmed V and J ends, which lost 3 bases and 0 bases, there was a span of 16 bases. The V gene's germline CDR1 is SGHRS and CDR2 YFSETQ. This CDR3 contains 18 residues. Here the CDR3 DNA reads TGCGCCAGCAGCTCGGACACGGCTGGGAGCTCTGGGGCCAACGTCCTGACTTTC. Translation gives CASSSDTAGSSGANVLTF.

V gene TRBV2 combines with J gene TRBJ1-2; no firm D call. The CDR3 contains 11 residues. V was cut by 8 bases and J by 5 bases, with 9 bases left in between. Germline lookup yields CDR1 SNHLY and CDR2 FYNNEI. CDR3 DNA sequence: TGTGCCAGCCGAAGGGAGTATGGCTACACCTTC. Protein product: CASRREYGYTF.

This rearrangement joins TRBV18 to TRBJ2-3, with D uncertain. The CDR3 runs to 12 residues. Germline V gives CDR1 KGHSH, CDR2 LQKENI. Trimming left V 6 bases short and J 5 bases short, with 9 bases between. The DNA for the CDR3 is TGTGCCAGCTCCCCCCCAGAAGATACGCAGTATTTT. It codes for CASSPPEDTQYF.

CDR3 DNA sequence: TGTGCCAGCAGCCCCGGGGGGGGGTCCTACAATGAGCAGTTCTTC. It translates to CASSPGGGSYNEQFF. J is TRBJ2-1 and V is TRBV6-5; 8 bases fit TRBD2. There are 15 residues in the CDR3. J was trimmed by 1 base and V by 6 bases; bases with no gene match: 5. From germline, CDR1 is MNHEY and CDR2 SVGAGI.

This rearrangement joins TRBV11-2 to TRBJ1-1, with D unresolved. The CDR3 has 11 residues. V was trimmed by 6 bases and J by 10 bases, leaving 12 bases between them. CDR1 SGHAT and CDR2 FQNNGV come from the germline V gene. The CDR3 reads CASRDSHGAFF. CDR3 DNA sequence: TGTGCCAGCAGGGACTCTCACGGAGCTTTCTTT.

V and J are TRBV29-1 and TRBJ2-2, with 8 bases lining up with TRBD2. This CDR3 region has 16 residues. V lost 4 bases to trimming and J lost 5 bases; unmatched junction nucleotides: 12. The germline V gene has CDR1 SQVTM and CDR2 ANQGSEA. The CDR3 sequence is CSVADTPGGRTGELFF. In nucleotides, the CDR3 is TGCAGCGTTGCAGACACACCGGGGGGGCGGACCGGGGAGCTGTTTTTT.